The 8 T cell receptor beta chains given below trace back to one sample, sequenced in a study of early T cells in non-severe SARS-CoV-2 infection. TCRdb re-derived calls from the 5' RACE reads in MiXCR, one entry per CDR3 protein. This sample has approximately 70,000 distinct CDR3 sequences, with 12% found just once. The specimen sequenced was whole blood. The source of these receptors is an adult who was a healthcare worker with PCR-confirmed SARS-CoV-2 infection or an uninfected control (not recorded which).

This clonotype was recorded many times. DNA for the CDR3: TGCGCCAGCAGCCAAGATCGCTCGTTCGTAGCGGGAGAGAATGAGCAGTTCTTC. This encodes CASSQDRSFVAGENEQFF. This chain connects TRBV4-3 to TRBJ2-1; 9 nucleotides match TRBD2. The germline gives CDR1 LGHNA, CDR2 YSLEER. Losses at the gene ends were 0 bases for V and 7 bases for J; bases not matched to a gene: 13. The CDR3 is 18 amino acids.

This clonotype was counted at least ten times. The chain carries TRBV5-1 and TRBJ2-1; D tentatively reads TRBD1 or TRBD2 (5 bases each). Per germline, CDR1 SGHRS and CDR2 YFSETQ. V was pared by 0 bases and J by 4 bases, with 14 bases between. The length of the CDR3 is 16 residues. The CDR3 here is CASSLVDPGAYNEQFF. CDR3 in DNA: TGCGCCAGCAGCTTGGTTGATCCCGGGGCATACAATGAGCAGTTCTTC.

The rearrangement joins TRBV6-2 or TRBV6-3 to TRBJ2-1; 7 positions match TRBD1. V trimming: 8 bases; J trimming: 0 bases; junction bases outside the gene matches: 7. CDR1 MNHEY and CDR2 SVGEGT come from the germline V gene. The CDR3 covers 15 residues. This CDR3 is CASRPGDSSYNEQFF. The CDR3, as DNA: TGTGCCAGCCGTCCCGGGGACAGCTCCTACAATGAGCAGTTCTTC.

This clonotype was counted at least ten times. This chain uses TRBV5-1 with TRBJ2-7, with a possible D match to TRBD2 (5 bases). Trimming left V 0 bases short and J 6 bases short, with 10 bases between. The CDR3 sequence is 13 residues long. Germline V gene sequence: CDR1 SGHRS, CDR2 YFSETQ. The DNA of the CDR3 is TGCGCCAGCAGCTTGGGACGGGATTTCGAGCAGTACTTC. Translated, it gives CASSLGRDFEQYF.

This clonotype was detected only once. The gene calls are TRBV18 and TRBJ1-6; 8 bases match TRBD1. The CDR3 sequence is 14 residues long. V lost 3 bases, J lost 8 bases, and 3 bases stayed unmatched. Germline CDR1 is KGHSH and CDR2 is LQKENI. CDR3 in DNA: TGTGCCAGCTCACCTCAGGGGGCTGATTCACCCCTCCACTTT. Its translation: CASSPQGADSPLHF.

This clonotype was seen ten or more times. The chain combines TRBV12-3 or TRBV12-4 with TRBJ2-7; 7 bases align to TRBD2. The CDR3 is 12 amino acids. V trimming: 3 bases; J trimming: 4 bases; junction bases outside the gene matches: 0. The CDR3 DNA reads as TGTGCCAGCAGTTTCGGGGGGTACGAGCAGTACTTC. It encodes CASSFGGYEQYF.

This clonotype was picked up a small number of times. V and J are TRBV28 and TRBJ1-1, with 7 bases matching TRBD1. CDR1 is MDHEN and CDR2 is SYDVKM in the germline V gene. CDR3 length: 13 amino acids. Germline trimming cut 5 bases from V and 5 bases from J; bases unmatched to any gene: 5. CDR3 residues: CASSLTGRTEAFF. The CDR3 coding sequence is TGTGCCAGCAGTCTGACAGGGAGGACTGAAGCTTTCTTT. Filled out from reference TRBV28 and TRBJ1-1, the complete variable domain reads DVKVTQSSRYLVKRTGEKVFLECVQDMDHENMFWYRQDPGLGLRLIYFSYDVKMKEKGDIPEGYSVSREKKERFSLILESASTNQTSMYLCASSLTGRTEAFFGQGTRLTVV.

This clonotype was observed at least ten times. The chain couples TRBV4-3 to TRBJ2-3; tentative D call: TRBD1 (7 bases). CDR1 is LGHNA and CDR2 is YSLEER in the germline V gene. This CDR3 contains 14 residues. The V and J ends lost 3 bases and 5 bases respectively, with 12 bases between them. CDR3 nucleotides: TGCGCCAGCAGCCAGGAGGGGGCAGGAGATACGCAGTATTTT. Translation gives CASSQEGAGDTQYF.